What follows is one TCR beta chain and its context. V shed 8 bases, J shed 3 bases, and the junction held 3 bases outside the gene matches. The CDR3 runs to 12 residues. CDR1 is SGHNT, CDR2 YENEEA, per germline. The method was immunoSEQ multiplex PCR; TCRdb's version includes in-frame clones alone and lacks a portion of them. The sample holds around 2.3 million clones, 95% seen once. The sample belongs to a study of shared clonotypes between healthy human individuals. For the study at large: Serving as donors were two women and a few men, whose ages spanned 18 to 49.

This chain links TRBV11-3 with TRBJ1-2, with 7 bases lining up with TRBD1. The receptor was derived from a young man in good health. Sequencing used naive CD4+ T cells sorted from blood. Indicated subset: CD45RA+ positively selected. The CDR3 coding sequence is TGTGCCAGCTCGCAGGGGGACTATGGCTACACCTTC. Translated, it gives CASSQGDYGYTF.